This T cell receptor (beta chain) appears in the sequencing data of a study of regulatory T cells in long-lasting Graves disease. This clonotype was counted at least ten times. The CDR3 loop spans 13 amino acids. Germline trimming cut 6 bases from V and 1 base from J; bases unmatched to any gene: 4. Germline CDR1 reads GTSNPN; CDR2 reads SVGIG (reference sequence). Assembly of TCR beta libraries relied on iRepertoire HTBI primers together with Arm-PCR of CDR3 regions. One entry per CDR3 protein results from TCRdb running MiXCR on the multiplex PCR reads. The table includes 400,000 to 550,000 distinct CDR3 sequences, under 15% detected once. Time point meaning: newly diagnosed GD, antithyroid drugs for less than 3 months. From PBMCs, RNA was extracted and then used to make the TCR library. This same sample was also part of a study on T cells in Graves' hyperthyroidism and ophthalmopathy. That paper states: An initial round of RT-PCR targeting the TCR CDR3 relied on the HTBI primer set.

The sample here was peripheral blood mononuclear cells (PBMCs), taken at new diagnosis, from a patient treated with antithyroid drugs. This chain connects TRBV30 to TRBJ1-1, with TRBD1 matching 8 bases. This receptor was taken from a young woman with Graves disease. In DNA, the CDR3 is TGTGCCTGCCGTGGGACAGGGAACACTGAAGCTTTCTTT. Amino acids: CACRGTGNTEAFF.